Presented here are 15 T cell receptor beta chains from one specimen sequenced in a study of quantifying T cell responses using KT2 cells. Study-wide background: TCR alpha and beta constant-region primers primed reverse transcription of RNA.

An oligo carrying a UMI was ligated to the cDNA 3' end. An equimolar mix of RC1.1 and RC1.2 primed the beta chain across TRBC1 and TRBC2. MiXCR was run by TCRdb on the UMI-ligation and nested PCR reads, yielding one entry per CDR3 protein. The data show 25,000 to 35,000 distinct CDR3 sequences, about a tenth seen once. The sequenced sample consisted of PBMCs spiked with cells of the T cell clone KT2. These receptors all stem from a human donor.

In its sample, this clonotype was seen many times. The J gene is TRBJ1-4, the V gene TRBV7-2, with D unclear. The length of the CDR3 is 14 residues. Germline V gives CDR1 SGHTA, CDR2 FQGNSA. The V end lost 6 bases, the J end lost 2 bases, and 10 bases lay between the germline ends. The chain's CDR3 is CASRIGLTNEKLFF. CDR3 coding DNA: TGTGCCAGCAGAATCGGACTGACTAATGAAAAACTGTTTTTT.

This clonotype was seen more than once but under ten times. The rearrangement uses TRBV2 and TRBJ2-5; D unclear. Germline CDR1 reads SNHLY; CDR2 reads FYNNEI. This CDR3 has 13 amino acids. V was clipped by 5 bases and J by 5 bases, with 12 bases between them. For the CDR3, the DNA is TGTGCCAGCAGTATGACTGGAGCGGAGACCCAGTACTTC. It encodes CASSMTGAETQYF.

The count of this clonotype is one. The V call is TRBV13, the J call TRBJ2-3, with TRBD2 identical over 9 bases. J gave up 1 base and V 5 bases, and 10 bases lay outside the gene matches. The germline CDR1 and CDR2 sequences are PRHDT and FYEKMQ (reference sequence). There are 17 residues in the CDR3. The CDR3 reads CASSPREAGGGTDTQYF. The CDR3 DNA is TGTGCCAGCAGCCCACGAGAGGCGGGGGGGGGCACAGATACGCAGTATTTT.

V gene TRBV7-8 combines with J gene TRBJ2-5, with 7 positions matching TRBD2. Germline-derived CDR1 and CDR2 are SGHVS and FQNEAQ. The ends lost 3 bases at V and 4 bases at J; junction bases unmatched: 8. The CDR3 consists of 15 residues. The chain's CDR3 is CASSFLGGSRETQYF. In nucleotides, the CDR3 is TGTGCCAGCAGCTTCCTGGGAGGGAGCAGAGAGACCCAGTACTTC.

In its sample, this clonotype was seen many times. V is TRBV5-1 and J is TRBJ1-1; no firm D call. In germline, CDR1 is SGHRS, CDR2 YFSETQ. The ends were cut back, 0 bases at V and 13 bases at J, with 19 bases in the middle. The CDR3 is 14 amino acids. The CDR3 sequence is CASSLEIGRKVRFF. CDR3 nucleotide sequence: TGCGCCAGCAGCTTGGAGATAGGGAGGAAAGTGCGTTTCTTT.

This clonotype was seen repeatedly, ten times or more. The rearrangement joins TRBV10-1 to TRBJ2-3; a possible D gene is TRBD1 (5 bases). Trimming removed 3 bases from V and 1 base from J, with 5 bases in between. The V gene's germline CDR1 is WNHNN and CDR2 SYGVQD (reference sequence). This CDR3 spans 13 amino acids. CDR3 sequence: CASSEGGTDTQYF. Written as DNA, the CDR3 is TGCGCCAGCAGTGAAGGGGGCACAGATACGCAGTATTTT.

About this clonotype itself: The junction and the germline gene differ at one end; a read error may be behind it. The chain couples TRBV28 to TRBJ2-7; the D gene is possibly TRBD1 (5 bases). This CDR3 has 13 amino acids. Germline CDR1 reads MDHEN; CDR2 reads SYDVKM. CDR3 residues: CASSPRQGYEQCF. CDR3 sequence (DNA): TGTGCCAGCAGTCCGAGGCAGGGCTACGAGCAGTGCTTC.

CDR3 protein: CASRLEGGRGYEQYF. The CDR3 nucleotides read TGCGCCAGCAGACTGGAAGGGGGCCGGGGGTACGAGCAGTACTTC. The V call is TRBV5-1, the J call TRBJ2-7, with D perhaps TRBD1 (7 bases). This CDR3 is built from 15 residues. The V end was cut by 5 bases, the J end by 4 bases, with 19 bases between. The germline CDR1 and CDR2 sequences are SGHRS and YFSETQ.

This clonotype has a count of ten or more. The chain is built from TRBV7-2 and TRBJ2-3; 8 positions agree with TRBD1. This CDR3 is built from 14 residues. Germline CDR1 is SGHTA and CDR2 is FQGNSA. J gave up 6 bases and V 6 bases, and 8 bases lay outside the gene matches. The CDR3 sequence: CASSYTGGGDTQYF. Written as DNA, the CDR3 is TGTGCCAGCAGTTACACAGGGGGTGGGGATACGCAGTATTTT.

This clonotype showed up many times. V usage is TRBV25-1 and J usage is TRBJ2-3, with no clear D. Germline lookup yields CDR1 MGHDK and CDR2 SYGVNS. V was trimmed by 3 bases and J by 6 bases, leaving 13 bases between them. The CDR3 length is 14 residues. CDR3 nucleotides: TGTGCCAGCAGTGATGTGTCCCCCGGGGATACGCAGTATTTT. As protein: CASSDVSPGDTQYF. The variable domain in full, with the rest retrieved from reference TRBV25-1 and TRBJ2-3, is EADIYQTPRYLVIGTGKKITLECSQTMGHDKMYWYQQDPGMELHLIHYSYGVNSTEKGDLSSESTVSRIRTEHFPLTLESARPSHTSQYLCASSDVSPGDTQYFGPGTRLTVL.

This clonotype was counted a few times. The genes are TRBV30 and TRBJ1-1; TRBD1 is a possible D gene (6 bases). The CDR3 runs to 15 residues. Trimming pared 8 bases from V and 0 bases from J, leaving 19 bases between. The germline V gene encodes CDR1 GTSNPN and CDR2 SVGIG (reference sequence). In DNA form, the CDR3 reads TGTGCCCGGACCCGGGACAAACAACTGAACACTGAAGCTTTCTTT. Translating gives CARTRDKQLNTEAFF.

Ten or more counts support this clonotype. The V and J genes are TRBV25-1 and TRBJ2-3; D uncertain. Looked up from germline, CDR1 is MGHDK and CDR2 is SYGVNS. The CDR3 loop spans 14 amino acids. The V and J ends lost 1 base and 0 bases respectively, with 5 bases between them. Written as DNA, the CDR3 is TGTGCCAGCAGTGAATTTGGGAGCACAGATACGCAGTATTTT. It translates to CASSEFGSTDTQYF. The full variable domain, with the rest looked up from reference TRBV25-1 and TRBJ2-3, is EADIYQTPRYLVIGTGKKITLECSQTMGHDKMYWYQQDPGMELHLIHYSYGVNSTEKGDLSSESTVSRIRTEHFPLTLESARPSHTSQYLCASSEFGSTDTQYFGPGTRLTVL.

CDR3: CASSPLSPLPTDTQYF. In nucleotides, the CDR3 is TGTGCCAGCAGCCCCCTGAGCCCCCTGCCCACAGATACGCAGTATTTT. The chain combines TRBV7-8 with TRBJ2-3; D unresolved. The CDR3 has 16 amino acids. Between the trimmed V and J ends, which lost 5 bases and 2 bases, there was a span of 17 bases. CDR1 and CDR2 from the germline V gene are SGHVS and FQNEAQ.

This chain links TRBV7-8 with TRBJ2-1; 8 positions match TRBD2. Trimming removed 5 bases from V and 2 bases from J; junction bases left unmatched: 5. The germline CDR1 and CDR2 sequences are SGHVS and FQNEAQ. The CDR3 length is 15 residues. The CDR3 DNA reads as TGTGCCAGCAGCCCACGGGGGGGGCCCTACAATGAGCAGTTCTTC. Translated: CASSPRGGPYNEQFF.

This clonotype has only a few counts. The CDR3 sequence is CSARDAAKTGELFF. DNA of the CDR3: TGCAGTGCTAGAGATGCGGCCAAAACCGGGGAGCTGTTTTTT. This chain uses TRBV20-1 with TRBJ2-2; no firm D call. The CDR3 runs 14 residues. V was clipped by 0 bases and J by 5 bases, with 10 bases between them. The germline V gene encodes CDR1 DFQATT and CDR2 SNEGSKA (reference sequence).